These T cell receptor beta chains were read from a single sample in a study of blood T cell repertoires in COVID-19. Using immunoSEQ multiplex PCR, the repertoire was profiled, and TCRdb retains in-frame clones only, with some absent. The profile shows around 45,000 clones, almost 80% of them singletons. Sequences were obtained from peripheral blood. Source of these receptors: an elderly woman with acute or convalescent COVID-19. The CDR3 runs from the conserved cysteine through the conserved F or W. The order of the fields is clone size, D gene, J gene, V gene, CDR3 DNA, CDR3 protein. The D gene is left open where the match is weak. Clone size is not always given. Where it is, it says once, few, many or a class for expanded clones.

-,-,TRBJ2-7,TRBV27,TGTGCCAGCAGTTTTTTAGCCAGCTCCTACGAGCAGTACTTC,CASSFLASSYEQYF
-,-,TRBJ1-6,TRBV7-2,TGTGCCAGCAGCCGCCGAGAGGGAGGCTATAATTCACCCCTCCACTTT,CASSRREGGYNSPLHF
-,TRBD2,TRBJ2-7,TRBV6-2/TRBV6-3,TGTGCCAGCAGTTACACACTAGCGGGGAGAAGTGGGGACTACGAGCAGTACTTC,CASSYTLAGRSGDYEQYF
-,TRBD2,TRBJ2-7,TRBV4-1,TGCGCCAGCAGCAGGACTAGCGGGAACTACGAGCAGTACTTC,CASSRTSGNYEQYF
-,TRBD2,TRBJ2-1,TRBV25-1,TGTGCCAGCGGGGGACTAGCGGGAGCTGGATCCTACAATGAGCAGTTCTTC,CASGGLAGAGSYNEQFF
-,-,TRBJ2-2,TRBV4-3,TGCGCCAGCAGCCAAGATGGGGGACTCTACACCGGGGAGCTGTTTTTT,CASSQDGGLYTGELFF
few,-,TRBJ2-1,TRBV6-1,TGTGCCAGCAGTGAACGAGGGAGGAGGGAGCAGTTCTTC,CASSERGRREQFF
-,-,TRBJ1-1,TRBV12-3/TRBV12-4,TGTGCCAGCGGGGGGGGGAACACTGAAGCTTTCTTT,CASGGGNTEAFF
-,TRBD2,TRBJ2-1,TRBV5-1,TGCGCCAGCAGCTTACCTCTAGCGGGGGCGAGCTCCTACAATGAGCAGTTCTTC,CASSLPLAGASSYNEQFF
-,-,TRBJ2-3,TRBV12-3/TRBV12-4,TGTGCCAGCAGCCGTAGCTGGGATACGCAGTATTTT,CASSRSWDTQYF
-,TRBD1,TRBJ1-2,TRBV7-2,TGTGCCAGCAGCTTAGGAGCCCCGGGACAGGGGTATGGCTACACCTTC,CASSLGAPGQGYGYTF
-,TRBD1,TRBJ1-2,TRBV19,TGTGCCAGTAACCCAGCCGGGACAGGGGGCACTTGGGGCTACACCTTC,CASNPAGTGGTWGYTF
-,-,TRBJ1-1,TRBV5-1,TGCGCCAGCAGCTTGTCACAAGTTCGAAACACTGAAGCTTTCTTT,CASSLSQVRNTEAFF
-,TRBD1,TRBJ2-3,TRBV7-2,TGTGCCAGCAGCATCAGGGGGAATACGCAGTATTTT,CASSIRGNTQYF
-,-,TRBJ1-2,TRBV4-3,TGCGCCAGCAGCCAAGATGGGAGCCCGGGGGATGGCTACACCTTC,CASSQDGSPGDGYTF
-,-,TRBJ1-1,TRBV19,TGTGCCAGTAGTACCGGGTTACTAACAGCTTTCTTT,CASSTGLLTAFF
-,-,TRBJ1-2,TRBV7-2,TGTGCCAGCAGCTTAGTTTCAGGGGTAGGCTACACCTTC,CASSLVSGVGYTF
-,-,TRBJ2-4,TRBV18,TGTGCCAGCTCAGGAGCGGAGAGCATTCAGTACTTC,CASSGAESIQYF
-,-,TRBJ2-7,TRBV28,TGTGCCAGCAGCCCAGTGATCGAGGGCTTAATCTACGAGCAGTACTTC,CASSPVIEGLIYEQYF
-,-,TRBJ2-3,TRBV9,TGTGCCAGCTCCTTAGCGACTCGCACAGATACGCAGTATTTT,CASSLATRTDTQYF
few,-,TRBJ2-3,TRBV29-1,TGCAGCGTTAGACTGGCGCTCAGCACAGATACGCAGTATTTT,CSVRLALSTDTQYF
few,TRBD2,TRBJ2-4,TRBV5-1,TGCGCCAGCAGCTTGGAGGTGGGAGGGGACATTCAGTACTTC,CASSLEVGGDIQYF
-,TRBD2,TRBJ2-1,TRBV10-2,TGCGCCAGCAGTGAAGGGGCGGGAGGGCCTTATGAGCAGTTCTTC,CASSEGAGGPYEQFF
-,TRBD2,TRBJ2-7,TRBV25-1,TGTGCCAGCAGTGACCCACTAGCGACCTCCTACGAGCAGTACTTC,CASSDPLATSYEQYF
-,-,TRBJ2-7,TRBV23-1,TGCGCCAGCCGATCGGGACTCCTTCCTTACGAGCAGTACTTC,CASRSGLLPYEQYF
-,-,TRBJ1-5,TRBV7-2,TGTGCCAGCAGCTTACGAGGGGGTGAGAGGCAGCCCCAGCATTTT,CASSLRGGERQPQHF
once,-,TRBJ2-7,TRBV7-3,TGTGCCAGCAGCTTAGACAGGAATTACGAGCAGTACTTC,CASSLDRNYEQYF
-,TRBD2,TRBJ2-1,TRBV7-2,TGTGCCAGCAGCCCGATAGCGGGAGGGTTGGGGAACGGAGGGAATGAGCAGTTCTTC,CASSPIAGGLGNGGNEQFF
few,-,TRBJ2-2,TRBV14,TGTGCCAGCAGCCAAGTCCGGAACACCGGGGAGCTGTTTTTT,CASSQVRNTGELFF